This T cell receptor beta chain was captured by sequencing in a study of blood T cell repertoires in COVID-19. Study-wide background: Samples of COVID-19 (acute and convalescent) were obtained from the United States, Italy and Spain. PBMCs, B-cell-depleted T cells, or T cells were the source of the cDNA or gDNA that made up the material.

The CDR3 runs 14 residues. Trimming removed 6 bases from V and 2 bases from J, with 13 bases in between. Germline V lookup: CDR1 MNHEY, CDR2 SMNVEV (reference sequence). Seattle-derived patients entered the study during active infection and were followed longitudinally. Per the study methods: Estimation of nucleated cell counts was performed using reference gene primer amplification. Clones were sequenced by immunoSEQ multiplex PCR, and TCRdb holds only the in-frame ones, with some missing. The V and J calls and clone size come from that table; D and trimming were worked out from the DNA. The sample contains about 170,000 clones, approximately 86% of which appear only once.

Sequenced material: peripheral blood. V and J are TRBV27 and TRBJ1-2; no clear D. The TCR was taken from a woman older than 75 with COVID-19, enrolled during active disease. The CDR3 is CASSPSRLNYGYTF. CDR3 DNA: TGTGCCAGCAGCCCTTCTCGGTTGAACTATGGCTACACCTTC.